This T cell receptor beta chain was profiled in a study of blood T cell repertoires in COVID-19. The germline gives CDR1 SGHKS, CDR2 YYEKEE (reference sequence). The J segment lost 0 bases and the V segment lost 6 bases, leaving 11 bases of the junction unmatched. The length of the CDR3 is 17 residues. Profiled with immunoSEQ multiplex PCR; TCRdb holds only in-frame clones, not every one. Among approximately 83,000 clones listed, around 90% were seen once. Specimen: peripheral blood. The origin of this receptor is a man between 65 and 80 years old with acute or convalescent COVID-19. The gene calls are TRBV5-5 and TRBJ2-7; 11 nucleotides line up with TRBD1. CDR3 nucleotides: TGTGCCAGCAAACCCGGACAGGGGGCGAGGGGCTCCTACGAGCAGTACTTC. It encodes CASKPGQGARGSYEQYF.